These 5 T cell receptor beta chains share one sample of origin, sequenced in a study of blood T cell repertoires in COVID-19. Libraries were prepared by immunoSEQ multiplex PCR; TCRdb keeps only in-frame clonotypes and omits some of them. Here the sample spans just over 650,000 clones, around 90% being singletons. The sequenced sample consisted of peripheral blood. These receptors all come from a young woman with acute or convalescent COVID-19.

This sequence joins TRBV7-2 and TRBJ1-2; D is perhaps TRBD1 (5 bases). This CDR3 comprises 15 residues. Trimming stripped 5 bases from V and 8 bases from J, with 21 bases between. In germline, CDR1 is SGHTA, CDR2 FQGNSA. This chain's CDR3 is CASSLWRGGEGGYTF. The CDR3, as DNA: TGTGCCAGCAGCCTCTGGAGGGGAGGAGAGGGAGGCTACACCTTC.

The chain recombines TRBV3-1 (or the pseudogene TRBV3-2) with TRBJ1-2; 10 positions agree with TRBD1. The V gene end was trimmed by 8 bases and the J gene end by 1 base; junction bases not matched to a gene: 7. Germline V CDR1 and CDR2: LGHDT, YNNKEL (reference sequence). The CDR3 length is 15 residues. The CDR3 nucleotides are TGTGCCAGCGCGACCGGGACAGGGGATAACTATGGCTACACCTTC. This codes for CASATGTGDNYGYTF.

The chain is built from TRBV24-1 and TRBJ1-2, with D tentatively TRBD1 (6 bases). Germline CDR1 and CDR2: KGHDR and SFDVKD. The V end lost 4 bases, the J end lost 6 bases, and 14 bases lay between the germline ends. The CDR3 extends over 14 amino acids. This chain's CDR3 is CATSDDRLSDGYTF. The CDR3 bases are TGTGCCACCAGTGACGACAGGTTATCGGATGGCTACACCTTC.

The CDR3 DNA is TGTGCCAGCATTCCCGGGACAGGCCTCTATGGCTACACCTTC. This codes for CASIPGTGLYGYTF. The V call is TRBV18, the J call TRBJ1-2, with TRBD1 matching 8 bases. V gave up 8 bases and J gave up 4 bases; unmatched junction bases: 9. The CDR3 length is 14 residues. The germline V gene encodes CDR1 KGHSH and CDR2 LQKENI.

The chain joins TRBV6-2 or TRBV6-3 to TRBJ2-1; TRBD2 matches 9 bases. The CDR3 loop spans 15 amino acids. CDR1 and CDR2 from the germline V gene are MNHEY and SVGEGT. V shed 5 bases and J 1 base; nucleotides not matched to a gene: 3. CDR3 region: CASSATSGSYNEQFF. In DNA, the CDR3 is TGTGCCAGCAGTGCGACTAGCGGTTCCTACAATGAGCAGTTCTTC.